Detailed here is one TCR beta chain. Its antigen specificity is not known. Base qualities are not at hand, and no much larger clone is one base apart. In total, approximately 690 healthy bone marrow donors made up the cohort. All cohort members were sampled while nominally healthy, although unrecorded immune exposures were likely present. The donor tested CMV seronegative, placing the donor among the approximately 400 seronegative members of the cohort. Every donor gave a peripheral blood sample, and the peripheral blood mononuclear cells from that sample were used for TCR beta sequencing. The Qiagen DNeasy Blood Extraction Kit was used to extract genomic DNA from the blood cell samples. This specimen comes from a study of cytomegalovirus exposure and HLA in healthy donors (dated by TCRdb to 2016 to 2017). Broadly, across the study: In an earlier analysis of 450 to 750 of the donors, 276 Gb of sequence data and about 110 million unique TCR beta sequences from about 179 million T cells were reported. To decide whether each TCR beta V gene segment behaved as functional or pseudogenic, an earlier analysis of some 600 of the donors relied on high-throughput TCR beta sequencing. Around 320 gigabases of sequencing data and approximately 84 million unique TCR sequences were included in an early release covering 500 to 750 HLA-typed donors. The study aimed to test whether cataloging public T cell receptors could reveal signatures of past pathogen exposure. Among the roughly 400 genotyped donors, around 81% belonged to the genetic ancestry cluster associated with self-reported Caucasian donors. Among some 400 genotyped donors of the cohort, an average of approximately 200,000 unique TCR beta nucleotide sequences was sequenced per donor, of which 15% to 20% were non-productive. HLA typing covered class I and class II loci at four-digit resolution. Donor age, sex, ethnicity and CMV serostatus were collected together with the repertoire data. The later analysis used no new phenotypic data to find candidate immune exposures, relying instead on TCR beta sequences and their occurrence across donors. The number of donors typed differed by locus, with 629-630 for A, B, C, DRB1 and DQB1, over 500 for DQA1, about 610 for DPA1, and around 430 for DPB1. A later genetic analysis took genome-wide SNP genotypes for about 60% of the roughly 670 donors and used that subset as a discovery cohort. Roughly 5 DR-DQ haplotypes were handled as single units for association and clustering, since linkage in the cohort was strong. All discovery cohort repertoires had been generated on a single sequencing platform. A later analysis re-examined previously published TCR beta repertoires from more than 600 donors and added high-resolution HLA genotyping to investigate patterns of TCR occurrence. The study combined high-throughput TCR immunosequencing, statistical association of individual TCRs with disease status, and machine learning to predict cytomegalovirus infection status. Using immunosequencing, the study profiled T cell repertoires from 640 or so subjects and related those repertoires to cytomegalovirus serostatus. In addition to the first cohort of 650 to 750 subjects, a separate validation cohort of some 120 different subjects was used.

The library relied on the immunoSEQ multiplex PCR assay. A mixture of 60 forward primers for TCR Vbeta segments and 13 reverse primers for TCR Jbeta segments was used in the multiplex PCR. A multiplex PCR assay on genomic DNA amplified the CDR3 region of rearranged TCR beta genes. The Illumina HiSeq System was used to sequence the amplified TCR beta libraries as 87-base-pair reads. Processing in the source paper ran as follows. In a later analysis, some 80 million unique TCR beta chains were counted across the 690 or so repertoires, and around 10 million of these chains were shared by at least two donors. To remove PCR and sequencing errors, raw reads were error-corrected and collapsed into unique sequences using a nearest-neighbor algorithm that merged closely related sequences. V, D and J gene segments were assigned by aligning CDR3 sequences to IMGT reference sequences. Each retained sequence needed at least a six-nucleotide match to both a V gene segment and a J gene segment. A rearrangement counted as productive if the CDR3 had no stop codons and remained in frame with V and J, and every other rearrangement counted as non-productive. CDR3 was defined by IMGT convention, running from the second conserved V-encoded cysteine to the conserved J-encoded phenylalanine. The earlier analysis of a few hundred of the donors excluded sequences that lacked an unambiguous match to a single V gene segment. An earlier analysis of 587 of the donors classified V segments as functional when productive rearrangements were above 56.7% and as segregating when the standard deviation between donors was above 5%. A statistical classification framework was built for diagnosing cytomegalovirus status from the catalog of TCR beta chain sequences. In a later analysis, V and J genes were assigned by comparing TCR nucleotide sequences against IMGT/GENE-DB human TR gene sequences. A later analysis assigned CDR3 sequences and most-parsimonious VDJ recombination scenarios with the TCRdist pipeline. A later analysis defined each TCR beta chain by its CDR3 amino acid sequence plus V-gene family, and excluded reads lacking a unique V-gene family. As a way to deal with suspected cross-contamination and a sequencing artifact, a later analysis dropped nearly 600 nucleotide sequences that were highly shared and had low generation probability. A later analysis calculated a clonal expansion index for each public chain from normalized within-repertoire ranks of inferred template counts. Generation probabilities in a later analysis came from a VDJ recombination model fitted to out-of-frame rearrangements, and those results were checked against IGoR. Hypergeometric tests were used in a later analysis to score TCR-TCR, TCR-HLA and TCR-CMV co-occurrence, with a repertoire-size bias correction applied to the TCR pairs. To estimate false discovery rates, a later analysis permuted the HLA or CMV assignments 20 times. In a later analysis, co-occurring TCRs were grouped using DBSCAN, and TCRdist sequence similarity was added for clustering within HLA-allele-positive subsets. Repertoires with fewer than 30,000 or more than 120,000 public chains, plus five repertoires with anomalous nucleotide sharing, were excluded from co-occurrence clustering. As stored in TCRdb, this immuneACCESS dataset retains in-frame rearrangements with V and J assigned. A fraction of the clones does not appear; measured against another copy, unresolved V genes explain less than half of the discrepancy, and the remainder lacks a known reason. Clone size and the V and J calls come from that table; the DNA yielded D and trimming. Recorded for this sample are approximately 180,000 clones; around 83% of them occurred a single time. The biggest ten clones account for about 1.7% of the sample.

Broad study findings and their caveats: The study gave a list of over 150 TCR beta chains associated with cytomegalovirus. A later genetic analysis associated a missense DCLRE1C variant with V-gene and J-gene trimming of TCR beta chains, and an independent cohort replicated the association. Some IMGT-functional V segments, including TRBV6-2 and TRBV6-3, could not be distinguished by the 87-base-pair reads and were therefore excluded. Broadly in line with IMGT annotations, most TCR beta V segments showed up in productive rearrangements about 87% or about 30% of the time in an earlier analysis of some 590 of the donors. The classifier was reported to diagnose cytomegalovirus status with high specificity and sensitivity in both the original and validation cohorts. The earlier analysis of nearly 600 of the donors excluded about 16 rarely observed V segments, including chromosome 9 orphons, because counts were too low. In a later genetic analysis, fewer N-insertions in productive TCRs were reported among donors in an Asian-associated ancestry cluster than the roughly 640-donor mean. In a later analysis, HLA-associated TCR beta chains were found to be more clonally expanded and to have lower generation probabilities than equally common non-associated chains. Most CMV-associated TCR beta chains appeared to be HLA-restricted in a later analysis, and the HLA associations seemed to be driven largely by CMV exposure. At a false discovery rate of 0.05, a later analysis linked 16,000 or so TCR beta sequences to specific HLA alleles. Linkage disequilibrium might explain the correlated functional status among segregating V segments, but an unknown experimental factor could not be excluded. A few of the identified cytomegalovirus-associated TCR beta chains were confirmed in vitro to be specific for cytomegalovirus antigens. In a later analysis, several top co-occurrence clusters were reported to appear linked to parvovirus B19, influenza, CMV and Epstein-Barr virus. In a later analysis, TCR association rates were found to vary across HLA loci, with the most associated TCRs seen for DRB1 alleles and the fewest for HLA-C alleles. In this cohort, only TCR beta chains were sequenced, and detectable features were limited by the absence of alpha or paired-chain data. A further reported finding was that TCR beta sequences accurately predicted the HLA-A and HLA-B alleles for most subjects in the first cohort. It was suggested by the authors that the approach could potentially be generalized to other disease states and immunological phenotypes. Because HLA typing was unavailable for some donors at each locus, only the typed subset was used in association tests. Roughly uniform sequencing depth across donors was assumed in presence/absence analyses, although this assumption may not hold. Immune exposure information for the cohort was limited to CMV serostatus. A group of highly shared sequence variants was considered likely to be a technical artifact of the sequencing pipeline. Strong co-occurrence of HLA alleles, especially DR and DQ, made assigning TCR associations to individual alleles difficult. Most TCR sequences were seen in very few donors, while some public TCRs were found in many individuals.

From its cysteine to its phenylalanine, the CDR3 spans 16 amino acids. The sequence is cut down to CDR3 DNA, 48 bases in frame from base 1. CDR1 and CDR2 are read off the germline V gene as SGHTA and FQGNSA. Germline trimming amounts to 5 bases on V and 4 bases on J, with 11 as the count of junction bases outside the gene matches. The rearrangement combines TRBV7-2 with TRBJ2-1; 7 bases in the junction line up with TRBD1. The sequence was obtained from a woman aged 18-35 years in good health and CMV-seronegative. The source material was PBMCs. The DNA sequence follows: TGTGCCAGCAGCCAGGCGGCAGGGGGAACGTACAATGAGCAGTTCTTC. Its product reads: CASSQAAGGTYNEQFF.